The 30 T cell receptor beta chains listed next were all sequenced from one sample in a study of human T cells and chemical hapten exposure. The time point: patch test 2, 6 weeks after DPC sensitization. Treatment in this sample: therapeutic diphenylcyclopropenone sensitization with weekly scalp DPC. TCRdb ran MiXCR on the RACE reads and lists one entry per CDR3 protein. The sample includes around 360,000 distinct CDR3 sequences, roughly 6% seen only once; the top ten take around 5.6%. Sequencing used whole blood, obtained in connection with sensitization to the hapten diphenylcyclopropenone (DPC). The receptor set was obtained from a woman aged 18-30 years with alopecia areata. Some clones in this sample may be carry-over from other donors' samples.

This clonotype occurred many times. V is TRBV6-1 and J is TRBJ1-3, with 8 nucleotides matching TRBD1. The V gene end was trimmed by 5 bases and the J gene end by 2 bases; junction bases not matched to a gene: 2. The CDR3 extends over 14 amino acids. The germline V gene has CDR1 MNHNS and CDR2 SASEGT. The CDR3 nucleotides read TGTGCCAGCAGTAAGACAGGGGCTGGAAACACCATATATTTT. It specifies CASSKTGAGNTIYF.

The table lists this clonotype with a few counts. The chain recombines TRBV7-9 with TRBJ1-1, with D unresolved. Trimming left V 1 base short and J 6 bases short, with 12 bases between. The germline V gene has CDR1 SEHNR and CDR2 FQNEAQ (reference sequence). The CDR3 spans 14 residues. CDR3 region: CASSLGVRAAEAFF. The CDR3 DNA follows: TGTGCCAGCAGCTTAGGGGTAAGGGCGGCTGAAGCTTTCTTT.

The table lists this clonotype with a few counts. The rearrangement links TRBV4-1 to TRBJ1-2, with D uncertain. The V gene's germline CDR1 is MGHRA and CDR2 YSYEKL. The CDR3 spans 15 residues. V was trimmed by 0 bases and J by 2 bases, leaving 10 bases between them. CDR3 sequence (DNA): TGCGCCAGCAGCCAAGATCTTACAGAGAACTATGGCTACACCTTC. Protein product: CASSQDLTENYGYTF.

This clonotype was observed many times. The chain uses TRBV5-1 and TRBJ1-1; D not resolved. Trimming took 0 bases from V and 6 from J, leaving 9 bases between them. The CDR3 runs 13 residues. Germline-derived CDR1 and CDR2 are SGHRS and YFSETQ. CDR3 amino acids: CASSLAFGAEAFF. CDR3 DNA: TGCGCCAGCAGCTTGGCCTTCGGAGCTGAAGCTTTCTTT.

This clonotype was detected a few times. V usage is TRBV28 and J usage is TRBJ1-5, with D maybe TRBD1 (6 bases). V lost 3 bases and J lost 7, with 16 bases in between. Per germline, CDR1 MDHEN and CDR2 SYDVKM. This CDR3 is built from 15 residues. The CDR3: CASSFVRGGIQPQHF. For the CDR3, the DNA is TGTGCCAGCAGTTTTGTCCGGGGGGGCATCCAGCCCCAGCATTTT.

This clonotype was seen more than once but under ten times. V gene TRBV27 combines with J gene TRBJ2-5, with 12 bases matching TRBD2. The CDR3 contains 16 residues. The ends lost 6 bases at V and 0 bases at J; junction bases unmatched: 5. The germline CDR1 and CDR2 sequences are MNHEY and SMNVEV (reference sequence). CDR3 bases: TGTGCCAGCAGGCAACTAGCGGGGGGCTACCAAGAGACCCAGTACTTC. Its protein product is CASRQLAGGYQETQYF.

This chain uses TRBV6-5 with TRBJ2-3; D is undetermined. Germline loops: CDR1 MNHEY, CDR2 SVGAGI. Trimming took 2 bases from V and 0 from J, leaving 12 bases between them. The length of the CDR3 is 16 residues. Written as DNA, the CDR3 is TGTGCCAGCAGTTACACAAGAACAGAAAGCACAGATACGCAGTATTTT. This encodes CASSYTRTESTDTQYF.

This sequence joins TRBV6-5 and TRBJ1-5; D gene unclear. Trimming left V 8 bases short and J 0 bases short, with 14 bases between. The CDR3 has 15 amino acids. Germline V gene sequence: CDR1 MNHEY, CDR2 SVGAGI. This CDR3 reads CASQVNGNSNQPQHF. The DNA of the CDR3 is TGTGCCAGCCAAGTTAACGGGAATAGCAATCAGCCCCAGCATTTT.

This clonotype has more than one count but fewer than ten. The rearrangement links TRBV5-4 to TRBJ1-1; D remains ambiguous. The CDR3 has 15 residues. The germline V gene has CDR1 SGHNT and CDR2 YYREEE (reference sequence). V lost 0 bases, J lost 2 bases, and 11 bases lay in between. The CDR3 DNA sequence: TGTGCCAGCAGCTTGGCCAAGGAAGTAAACACTGAAGCTTTCTTT. Amino acid sequence: CASSLAKEVNTEAFF.

This clonotype was seen repeatedly, ten times or more. The chain recombines TRBV9 with TRBJ1-4, with D possibly being TRBD1 (5 bases). V shed 2 bases and J shed 8 bases, with 10 bases lying between them. CDR1 and CDR2 (germline): SGDLS, YYNGEE. The length of the CDR3 is 13 residues. The CDR3 nucleotides are TGTGCCAGCAGCGTCTCAGGGCCGGAAAAACTGTTTTTT. This translates into CASSVSGPEKLFF. The variable domain in full, completed from reference TRBV9 and TRBJ1-4, reads DSGVTQTPKHLITATGQRVTLRCSPRSGDLSVYWYQQSLDQGLQFLIQYYNGEERAKGNILERFSAQQFPDLHSELNLSSLELGDSALYFCASSVSGPEKLFFGSGTQLSVL.

This clonotype was detected once. The V call is TRBV25-1, the J call TRBJ1-1, with D unclear. V lost 4 bases and J 5 bases, leaving 11 bases between the germline ends. The CDR3 totals 13 residues. Germline V gene data show CDR1 as MGHDK and CDR2 as SYGVNS. The CDR3 sequence is CASSGFGRTEAFF. CDR3 bases: TGTGCCAGCAGTGGATTTGGGAGGACTGAAGCTTTCTTT.

In its sample, this clonotype was seen a few times. J is TRBJ1-1 and V is TRBV12-3 or TRBV12-4, with TRBD1 matching 9 bases. This CDR3 has 15 amino acids. V shed 3 bases, J shed 4 bases, and the junction held 6 bases outside the gene matches. The CDR3 reads CASSFHRGLGTEAFF. For the CDR3, the DNA is TGTGCCAGCAGTTTTCACAGGGGGCTAGGCACTGAAGCTTTCTTT.

This clonotype was counted between two and nine times. The chain combines TRBV27 with TRBJ1-5; D is perhaps TRBD1 (5 bases). Germline CDR1 and CDR2: MNHEY and SMNVEV (reference sequence). The CDR3 length is 14 residues. V was cut by 6 bases and J by 2 bases, with 11 bases left in between. CDR3 coding DNA: TGTGCCAGCAGCTGGACACCGGGCAATCAGCCCCAGCATTTT. Translation: CASSWTPGNQPQHF.

Concerning this clonotype: This likely comes from a read error, as the CDR3 has no conserved phenylalanine or tryptophan at its end. The DNA is left out, because the CDR3 cannot be placed on it with certainty; the CDR3 is given as TCRdb lists it. This chain joins TRBV6-5 and TRBJ1-2; TRBD1, as called in the table, went unchecked against the DNA. The V gene's germline CDR1 is MNHEY and CDR2 SVGAGI. Counting both end residues, the CDR3 totals 14 amino acids. CDR3 residues: CASSYRRRPRQPQP.

Many counts were recorded for this clonotype. The gene calls are TRBV18 and TRBJ1-1, with 7 bases identical to TRBD1. The CDR3 has 13 amino acids. Germline V lookup: CDR1 KGHSH, CDR2 LQKENI. Trimming removed 8 bases from V and 7 bases from J; junction bases left unmatched: 10. CDR3 DNA sequence: TGTGCCAGCATTCAGACAGGGAGAGATGAAGCTTTCTTT. Protein product: CASIQTGRDEAFF.

In its sample, this clonotype was seen many times. The chain recombines TRBV18 with TRBJ2-3; 13 bases align to TRBD2. The V and J ends lost 3 bases and 0 bases, in that order; junction bases with no gene match: 3. The CDR3 totals 17 residues. The germline CDR1 and CDR2 sequences are KGHSH and LQKENI. The CDR3 DNA is TGTGCCAGCTCACCGGGACTAGCGGGGAGTAGCACAGATACGCAGTATTTT. Encoded protein: CASSPGLAGSSTDTQYF. Complete variable domain (other parts from reference TRBV18 and TRBJ2-3): NAGVMQNPRHLVRRRGQEARLRCSPMKGHSHVYWYRQLPEEGLKFMVYLQKENIIDESGMPKERFSAEFPKEGPSILRIQQVVRGDSAAYFCASSPGLAGSSTDTQYFGPGTRLTVL.

As concerns this clonotype: A much larger clone lies one base from this, so it may be a read error. The rearrangement uses TRBV6-1 and TRBJ1-2; D gene ambiguous. The CDR3 has 14 residues. V shed 7 bases and J shed 7 bases, with 19 bases lying between them. Germline V gene lookup returns CDR1 MNHNS and CDR2 SASEGT. The CDR3 here is CASMKSQATGGYTF. The CDR3 DNA is TGTGCCAGCATGAAGAGCCAGGCCACCGGTGGCTACACCTTC.

This clonotype was counted many times. The rearrangement joins TRBV5-6 to TRBJ2-3; unclear D gene. Germline V CDR1 and CDR2: SGHDT, YYEEEE. This CDR3 spans 11 amino acids. The V gene lost 4 bases and the J gene lost 5 bases, with 5 bases spanning the gap. The CDR3 region is CASSPGDTQYF. Written as DNA, the CDR3 is TGTGCCAGCAGCCCCGGAGATACGCAGTATTTT.

This clonotype was detected many times. The genes are TRBV29-1 and TRBJ1-2; D possibly corresponds to TRBD1 (6 bases). Germline CDR1 is SQVTM and CDR2 is ANQGSEA. V gave up 3 bases and J gave up 7 bases, with 9 bases separating them. CDR3 length equals 11 residues. In DNA form, the CDR3 reads TGCAGCGTTGAGGGGGCTCGTGGCTACACCTTC. Amino acids: CSVEGARGYTF.

The sample holds a few counts of this clonotype. The chain has TRBV7-2 and TRBJ2-5; D possibly corresponds to TRBD2 (6 bases). Trimming removed 5 bases from V and 2 bases from J, with 15 bases in between. The CDR3 is 15 residues long. Germline assignment: CDR1 SGHTA and CDR2 FQGNSA. The CDR3 spells CASSRTGLGQETQYF. Written as DNA, the CDR3 is TGTGCCAGCAGCAGAACGGGACTCGGACAAGAGACCCAGTACTTC. Combining the CDR3 with reference TRBV7-2 and TRBJ2-5 gives the whole variable domain GAGVSQSPSNKVTEKGKDVELRCDPISGHTALYWYRQSLGQGLEFLIYFQGNSAPDKSGLPSDRFSAERTGGSVSTLTIQRTQQEDSAVYLCASSRTGLGQETQYFGPGTRLLVL.

This clonotype was picked up a small number of times. The chain joins TRBV4-3 to TRBJ1-3, with a weak D call TRBD1 (6 bases). The CDR3 has 17 amino acids. V lost 0 bases and J lost 2, with 14 bases in between. CDR1 and CDR2 (germline): LGHNA, YSLEER. The CDR3 coding sequence is TGCGCCAGCAGCCAAGAACCCTCTGGGGGCACTGGAAACACCATATATTTT. Amino acids: CASSQEPSGGTGNTIYF.

The chain joins TRBV18 to TRBJ1-2, with 10 bases lining up with TRBD1. Germline V gene sequence: CDR1 KGHSH, CDR2 LQKENI. Trimming at V came to 5 bases and at J to 3 bases, leaving 12 bases not matched to a gene. CDR3 length equals 17 residues. The CDR3 coding sequence is TGTGCCAGCTCAAACACGATGACAGGGGGCCAAGACTATGGCTACACCTTC. This encodes CASSNTMTGGQDYGYTF.

The rearrangement joins TRBV4-3 to TRBJ2-3; 10 bases agree with TRBD2. This CDR3 has 15 amino acids. Germline lookup yields CDR1 LGHNA and CDR2 YSLEER. J gave up 4 bases and V 2 bases, and 3 bases lay outside the gene matches. The chain's CDR3 is CASSQIAGGADTQYF. In DNA, the CDR3 is TGCGCCAGCAGCCAAATAGCGGGGGGAGCAGATACGCAGTATTTT.

This clonotype was counted between two and nine times. The rearrangement uses TRBV4-2 and TRBJ1-1; 11 nucleotides agree with TRBD1. Germline CDR1 reads LGHNA; CDR2 reads YNFKEQ. J lost 0 bases, V lost 8 bases, and 5 bases had no gene match. The CDR3 runs to 15 residues. The CDR3 here is CASGQGARMNTEAFF. The CDR3 bases are TGTGCCAGCGGACAGGGGGCCCGCATGAACACTGAAGCTTTCTTT.

The CDR3 DNA reads TGCAGCGTTTCCAGGGCTGACGGTGAGCAGTTCTTC. Protein sequence: CSVSRADGEQFF. V and J are TRBV29-1 and TRBJ2-1; D perhaps matches TRBD1 (5 bases). The length of the CDR3 is 12 residues. The ends were cut back, 5 bases at V and 9 bases at J, with 14 bases in the middle. Germline V gene lookup returns CDR1 SQVTM and CDR2 ANQGSEA.

This clonotype was detected only a few times. The V and J genes are TRBV7-2 and TRBJ1-5, with 8 bases fitting TRBD1. The germline V gene has CDR1 SGHTA and CDR2 FQGNSA. This CDR3 is 15 amino acids long. Losses at the gene ends were 3 bases for V and 6 bases for J; bases not matched to a gene: 7. CDR3 nucleotide sequence: TGTGCCAGCAGCTTCGGACAGGGAATGGGTCAGCCCCAGCATTTT. Residues: CASSFGQGMGQPQHF. The variable domain in full, with the rest retrieved from reference TRBV7-2 and TRBJ1-5, is GAGVSQSPSNKVTEKGKDVELRCDPISGHTALYWYRQSLGQGLEFLIYFQGNSAPDKSGLPSDRFSAERTGGSVSTLTIQRTQQEDSAVYLCASSFGQGMGQPQHFGDGTRLSIL.

This clonotype was detected a few times. V and J are TRBV5-5 and TRBJ1-5; tentatively, D is TRBD1 (6 bases). Trimming took off 0 bases at V and 7 bases at J, with 17 bases between the two ends. Germline V gene data show CDR1 as SGHKS and CDR2 as YYEKEE (reference sequence). This CDR3 is 16 amino acids long. In nucleotides, the CDR3 is TGTGCCAGCAGCTTGGCCAGGGATGGGGGCGTGCAGCCCCAGCATTTT. Translation: CASSLARDGGVQPQHF.

The CDR3 nucleotides are TGTGCCAGCAAGGACAGGTATATGGCAGATACGCAGTATTTT. Its translation is CASKDRYMADTQYF. The chain recombines TRBV6-1 with TRBJ2-3, with 7 bases matching TRBD1. This CDR3 is built from 14 residues. Per the germline V gene, CDR1 is MNHNS and CDR2 is SASEGT. V dropped 7 bases and J dropped 4; count of bases not matched to a gene: 8.

This chain connects TRBV29-1 to TRBJ2-3; maybe TRBD1 (6 bases). Germline lookup yields CDR1 SQVTM and CDR2 ANQGSEA. This CDR3 is built from 13 residues. Trimming removed 4 bases at V and 2 bases at J, with 10 bases between. The CDR3 DNA reads as TGCAGCGTTGTGACAGGATCCACAGATACGCAGTATTTT. This sequence encodes CSVVTGSTDTQYF.

In this sample, this clonotype turned up many times. CDR3 sequence: CASSLTAASSYNSPLHF. The DNA for the CDR3 is TGTGCCAGCAGCTTAACGGCAGCGAGCTCCTATAATTCACCCCTCCACTTT. V gene TRBV7-9 combines with J gene TRBJ1-6, with unresolved D. The V end lost 2 bases, the J end lost 0 bases, and 11 bases lay between the germline ends. This CDR3 is built from 17 residues. Germline lookup yields CDR1 SEHNR and CDR2 FQNEAQ (reference sequence). The full variable domain, completed using reference TRBV7-9 and TRBJ1-6, is DTGVSQNPRHKITKRGQNVTFRCDPISEHNRLYWYRQTLGQGPEFLTYFQNEAQLEKSRLLSDRFSAERPKGSFSTLEIQRTEQGDSAMYLCASSLTAASSYNSPLHFGNGTRLTVT.